What follows is one T cell receptor (beta chain) and its context. This clonotype was seen more than once but under ten times. It has no known antigen specificity. No qualities accompany the bases; no much larger clone lies one base away. This entry belongs to a study of T-cell reconstitution after alpha-beta-depleted transplantation in children listed by TCRdb under 2016. As for the study more broadly: Using TCR repertoire profiling, the study quantitatively followed how T-cell immune reconstitution unfolded in children after TCRalphabeta/CD19-depleted allogeneic hematopoietic cell transplantation. General findings and caveats noted by the study authors: The frequencies of hyperexpanded clones fell over the following months, and after one year, T-cell counts and TCRbeta diversity were mostly attributed to newly produced T cells. In some patients, the high TCRbeta diversity seen at day 60 was put down to recipient T cells and intrathymic progenitors that had survived conditioning. About two months after transplant, the apparently early recovery of alphabetaT-cell counts reportedly depended on just several hundred clones that had expanded rapidly and came from non-depleted graft cells.

The sample's treatment or condition label, in plain terms: allogeneic hematopoietic cell transplantation with graft depleted of TCRalphabeta T cells and CD19 B cells. The transplant recipients were children given TCRalphabeta/CD19-depleted allogeneic hematopoietic cell grafts. The method was PCR. The data were produced on an Illumina HiSeq 2500. TCR library preparation used molecular barcoding, with unique molecular identifiers applied to normalize quantification of the TCRbeta repertoire. TCRdb itself trimmed the public reads at Q25 with fastp, ran MiXCR and retained productive beta chains. Rows with a matching CDR3 protein are joined into one entry that keeps the most common DNA and genes. Across this sample there are fewer than 550,000 distinct CDR3 sequences, with about 10% seen only once. The top ten hold around 15% of the sample. CDR1 and CDR2 are read off the germline V gene as KGHDR and SFDVKD. V was cut back by 3 bases and J by 10 bases, leaving a gap of 18 bases between them. CDR3 length: 15 amino acids, cysteine to phenylalanine. The retained sequence is limited to the CDR3, 45 bases, with the frame set at the first base.

The starting material was PBMCs, mostly from graft donor cells, obtained 180 days after TCRalphabeta/CD19-depleted stem cell transplant. The source is a female patient aged 2-10 years who had a stem cell transplant for aplastic anemia, so the T cells may come from the graft donor. The rearranged chain carries TRBV24-1 and TRBJ2-1, and perhaps TRBD2 as D gene, on 7 matching bases. The CDR3 in this case is CATSDPSGGRGEQFF. In nucleotide form, the sequence is TGTGCCACCAGTGATCCGTCCGGGGGGCGCGGGGAGCAGTTCTTC.